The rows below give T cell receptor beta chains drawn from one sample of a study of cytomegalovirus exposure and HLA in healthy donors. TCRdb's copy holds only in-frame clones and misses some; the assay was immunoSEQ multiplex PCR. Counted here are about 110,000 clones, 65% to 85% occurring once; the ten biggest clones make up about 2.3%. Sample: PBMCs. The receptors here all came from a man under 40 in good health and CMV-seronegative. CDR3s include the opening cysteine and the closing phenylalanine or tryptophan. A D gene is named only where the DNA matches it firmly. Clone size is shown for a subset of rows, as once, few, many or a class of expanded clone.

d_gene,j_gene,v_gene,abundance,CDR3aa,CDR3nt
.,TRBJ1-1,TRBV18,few,CASSPGSGREAFF,TGTGCCAGCTCACCAGGTAGTGGGCGCGAAGCTTTCTTT
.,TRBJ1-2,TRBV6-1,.,CATPGDGNYGYTF,TGTGCCACCCCAGGGGACGGAAACTATGGCTACACCTTC
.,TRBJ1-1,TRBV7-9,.,CASSSRVVSGDTEAFF,TGTGCCAGCAGCTCCCGAGTGGTCAGCGGGGACACTGAAGCTTTCTTT
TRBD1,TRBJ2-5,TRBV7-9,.,CASTGGFKVETQYF,TGTGCCAGTACAGGGGGGTTTAAGGTTGAGACCCAGTACTTC
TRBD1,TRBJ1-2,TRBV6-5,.,CASSTGTENGYTF,TGTGCCAGCTCAACCGGGACAGAGAATGGCTACACCTTC
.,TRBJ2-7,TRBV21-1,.,CASSKREGVPYEQYF,TGTGCCAGCAGCAAACGGGAGGGAGTCCCCTACGAGCAGTACTTC
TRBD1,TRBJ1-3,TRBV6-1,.,CASSEATGGNTIYF,TGTGCCAGCAGTGAAGCTACAGGGGGAAACACTATATATTTT
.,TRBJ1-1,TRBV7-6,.,CASSPGGGGTEAFF,TGTGCCAGCAGCCCGGGAGGGGGGGGCACTGAAGCTTTCTTT
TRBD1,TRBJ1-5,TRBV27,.,CASSLGQAQPQHF,TGTGCCAGCAGTTTAGGACAGGCTCAGCCCCAGCATTTT
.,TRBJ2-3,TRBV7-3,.,CASSLRIGTDTQYF,TGTGCCAGCAGCTTACGTATTGGCACAGATACGCAGTATTTT
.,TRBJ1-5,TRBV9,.,CASSLEGNSNQPQHF,TGTGCCAGCAGCCTGGAGGGGAATAGCAATCAGCCCCAGCATTTT
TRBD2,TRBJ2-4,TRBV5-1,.,CASSFREGAKNIQYF,TGCGCCAGCAGCTTCAGGGAGGGAGCCAAAAACATTCAGTACTTC
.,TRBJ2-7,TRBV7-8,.,CASTKRGSYEQYF,TGTGCCAGCACCAAACGGGGGTCCTACGAGCAGTACTTC
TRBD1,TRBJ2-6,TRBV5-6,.,CASSVYTGVGANVLTF,TGTGCCAGCAGCGTCTACACAGGGGTCGGGGCCAACGTCCTGACTTTC
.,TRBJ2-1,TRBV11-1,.,CASSLGVAYNEQFF,TGTGCCAGCAGCTTAGGCGTGGCCTACAATGAGCAGTTCTTC
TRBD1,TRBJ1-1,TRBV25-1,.,CASSEYPGGNTEAFF,TGTGCCAGCAGTGAATATCCAGGGGGGAACACTGAAGCTTTCTTT
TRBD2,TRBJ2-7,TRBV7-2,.,CASSYLGRGGYEQYF,TGTGCCAGCAGCTACTTGGGACGGGGGGGCTACGAGCAGTACTTC
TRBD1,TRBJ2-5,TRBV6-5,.,CASSPTGTGEETQYF,TGTGCCAGCAGTCCCACCGGGACAGGCGAAGAGACCCAGTACTTC
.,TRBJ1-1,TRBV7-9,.,CASSPGQTGIEAFF,TGTGCCAGCAGCCCCGGACAGACCGGTATTGAAGCTTTCTTT
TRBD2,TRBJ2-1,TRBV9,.,CASSRGLGLYEQFF,TGTGCCAGCAGCAGGGGACTAGGTTTGTATGAGCAGTTCTTC
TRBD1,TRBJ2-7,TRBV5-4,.,CASSLGQGLGYEQYF,TGTGCCAGCAGCTTGGGACAGGGCTTAGGGTACGAGCAGTACTTC
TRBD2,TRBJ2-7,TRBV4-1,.,CASSQDDPSGDEQYF,TGCGCCAGCAGCCAAGACGATCCTAGCGGGGATGAGCAGTACTTC
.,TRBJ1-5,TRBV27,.,CASESRGGNQPQHF,TGTGCCAGCGAGAGTCGTGGAGGCAATCAGCCCCAGCATTTT
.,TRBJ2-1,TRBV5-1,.,CASSSRRANNEQFF,TGCGCCAGCAGCTCACGGAGGGCCAACAATGAGCAGTTCTTC
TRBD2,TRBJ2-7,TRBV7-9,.,CSSSPGLAKSYEQYF,TGTTCCAGCAGCCCGGGACTAGCTAAATCGTACGAGCAGTACTTC
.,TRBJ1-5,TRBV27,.,CASSLTENQPQHF,TGTGCCAGCAGTCTGACGGAGAATCAGCCCCAGCATTTT
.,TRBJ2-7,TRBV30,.,CAWSVRGDLIYEQYF,TGTGCCTGGAGTGTACGCGGGGACCTCATTTACGAGCAGTACTTC
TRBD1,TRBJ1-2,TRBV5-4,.,CASSPGTADGYTF,TGTGCCAGCAGCCCGGGGACAGCTGATGGCTACACCTTC
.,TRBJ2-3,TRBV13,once,CASSTATYTDTQYF,TGTGCCAGCAGCACCGCGACTTACACAGATACGCAGTATTTT
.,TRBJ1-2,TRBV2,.,CASSPGGTRYGYTF,TGTGCCAGCTCTCCCGGGGGGACTCGGTATGGCTACACCTTC
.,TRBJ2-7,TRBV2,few,CASHSTYEQYF,TGTGCCAGCCACTCTACCTACGAGCAGTACTTC
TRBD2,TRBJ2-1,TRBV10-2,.,CASSDLAGVAYNEQFF,TGCGCCAGCAGTGACCTAGCGGGAGTCGCTTACAATGAGCAGTTCTTC
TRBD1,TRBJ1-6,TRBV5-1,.,CASSWTGTGGSSYNSPLHF,TGCGCCAGCAGCTGGACCGGGACAGGGGGTAGCTCCTATAATTCACCCCTCCACTTT
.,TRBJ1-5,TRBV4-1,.,CASSQGQGMSNQPQHF,TGCGCCAGCAGCCAAGGTCAGGGGATGAGCAATCAGCCCCAGCATTTT
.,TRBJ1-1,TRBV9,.,CASSVTPGTEAFF,TGTGCCAGCAGCGTAACCCCGGGAACTGAAGCTTTCTTT
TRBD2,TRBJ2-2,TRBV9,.,CASSVGGGGVSTGELFF,TGTGCCAGCAGCGTAGGAGGCGGGGGAGTATCCACCGGGGAGCTGTTTTTT
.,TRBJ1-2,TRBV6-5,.,CASSYPGDYGYTF,TGTGCCAGCAGTTATCCCGGGGACTATGGCTACACCTTC
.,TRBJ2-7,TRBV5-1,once,CASSEASTVNEQYF,TGCGCCAGCAGCGAGGCCTCAACGGTGAACGAGCAGTACTTC
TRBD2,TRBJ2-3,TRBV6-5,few,CASTSSAGSTDTQYF,TGTGCCAGCACTTCCTCAGCGGGGAGCACAGATACGCAGTATTTT
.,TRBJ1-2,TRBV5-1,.,CASSSGPNGEGYTF,TGCGCCAGCAGCAGTGGACCAAACGGGGAAGGCTACACCTTC
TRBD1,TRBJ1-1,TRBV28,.,CASSTYRGGGTEAFF,TGTGCCAGCAGTACCTACAGGGGTGGCGGCACTGAAGCTTTCTTT
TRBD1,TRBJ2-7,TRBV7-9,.,CASSLGLDRGYEQYF,TGTGCCAGCAGCTTAGGCTTAGACAGGGGTTACGAGCAGTACTTC